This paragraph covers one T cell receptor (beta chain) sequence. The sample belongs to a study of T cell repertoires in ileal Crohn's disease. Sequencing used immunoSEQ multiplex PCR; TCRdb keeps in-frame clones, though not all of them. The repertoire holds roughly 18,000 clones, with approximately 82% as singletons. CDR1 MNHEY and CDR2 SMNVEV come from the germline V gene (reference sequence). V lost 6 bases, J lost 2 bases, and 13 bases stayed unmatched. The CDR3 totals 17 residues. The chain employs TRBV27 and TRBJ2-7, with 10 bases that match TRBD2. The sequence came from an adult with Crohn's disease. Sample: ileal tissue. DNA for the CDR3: TGTGCCAGCAGACCTTACTACGGGACTAGCGCAACCTACGAGCAGTACTTC. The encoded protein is CASRPYYGTSATYEQYF.